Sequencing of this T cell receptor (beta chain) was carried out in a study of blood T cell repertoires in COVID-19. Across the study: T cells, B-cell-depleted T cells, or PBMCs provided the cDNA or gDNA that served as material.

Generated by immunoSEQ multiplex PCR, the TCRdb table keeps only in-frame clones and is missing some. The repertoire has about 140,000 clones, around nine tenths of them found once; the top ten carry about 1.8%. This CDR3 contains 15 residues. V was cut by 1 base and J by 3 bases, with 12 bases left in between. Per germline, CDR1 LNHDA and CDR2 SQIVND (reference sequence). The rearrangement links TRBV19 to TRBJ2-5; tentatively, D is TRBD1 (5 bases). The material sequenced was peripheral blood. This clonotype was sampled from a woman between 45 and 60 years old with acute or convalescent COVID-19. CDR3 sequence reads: CASSIAPAGKETQYF. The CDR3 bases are TGTGCCAGTAGTATAGCCCCCGCAGGGAAAGAGACCCAGTACTTC.